This is a list of T cell receptor beta chains from one sample in a study of blood T cell repertoires in COVID-19. Method: immunoSEQ multiplex PCR; TCRdb's copy keeps in-frame clones and lacks some. The table has some 180,000 clones, 88% seen once. The sample taken for sequencing was peripheral blood. Source of these receptors: a man aged 35 to 55 with active or convalescent COVID-19. Both conserved end residues are part of each CDR3. The D gene is left open where the match is weak. Where a row states a size, it is once, few, many or the class of an expanded clone; other rows omit it.

V gene: TRBV5-6
J gene: TRBJ1-1
clone size: .
D gene: .
CDR3 protein: CASSFGVGTEAFF
CDR3 DNA: TGTGCCAGCAGCTTCGGGGTGGGGACTGAAGCTTTCTTT

V gene: TRBV27
J gene: TRBJ1-1
clone size: .
D gene: TRBD1
CDR3 protein: CASSPGQGARTEAFF
CDR3 DNA: TGTGCCAGCAGTCCGGGACAGGGGGCAAGGACTGAAGCTTTCTTT

V gene: TRBV5-1
J gene: TRBJ2-7
clone size: .
D gene: .
CDR3 protein: CASSLDGRGAYEQYF
CDR3 DNA: TGCGCCAGCAGCTTGGACGGCAGGGGGGCCTACGAGCAGTACTTC

V gene: TRBV6-5
J gene: TRBJ2-2
clone size: .
D gene: .
CDR3 protein: CASTLTTGTGELFF
CDR3 DNA: TGTGCCAGCACCCTTACTACGGGAACCGGGGAGCTGTTTTTT

V gene: TRBV5-1
J gene: TRBJ2-1
clone size: .
D gene: .
CDR3 protein: CASSLSPSANEQFF
CDR3 DNA: TGCGCCAGCAGTTTGTCCCCCAGCGCCAACGAGCAGTTCTTC

V gene: TRBV24-1
J gene: TRBJ1-5
clone size: .
D gene: .
CDR3 protein: CATSGNRETEPQHF
CDR3 DNA: TGTGCCACCAGTGGAAACAGGGAAACGGAGCCCCAGCATTTT

V gene: TRBV6-5
J gene: TRBJ2-2
clone size: .
D gene: .
CDR3 protein: CASSYRAGRYTGELFF
CDR3 DNA: TGTGCCAGCAGTTACAGGGCGGGACGATACACCGGGGAGCTGTTTTTT

V gene: TRBV4-1
J gene: TRBJ2-7
clone size: .
D gene: TRBD1
CDR3 protein: CASSPGQAYEQYF
CDR3 DNA: TGCGCCAGCAGCCCGGGACAGGCCTACGAGCAGTACTTC

V gene: TRBV6-2/TRBV6-3
J gene: TRBJ1-6
clone size: .
D gene: .
CDR3 protein: CASSYQSLQESSYNSPLHF
CDR3 DNA: TGTGCCAGCAGTTACCAGAGCTTACAGGAGAGCTCCTATAATTCACCCCTCCACTTT

V gene: TRBV2
J gene: TRBJ2-5
clone size: .
D gene: TRBD2
CDR3 protein: CASSTGGAGGETQYF
CDR3 DNA: TGTGCCAGCAGTACCGGGGGGGCCGGGGGAGAGACCCAGTACTTC

V gene: TRBV6-2/TRBV6-3
J gene: TRBJ2-5
clone size: .
D gene: TRBD1
CDR3 protein: CASSGQGTETQYF
CDR3 DNA: TGTGCCAGCAGCGGACAGGGGACTGAGACCCAGTACTTC

V gene: TRBV6-1
J gene: TRBJ1-5
clone size: .
D gene: TRBD1
CDR3 protein: CASSEQGQGNQPQHF
CDR3 DNA: TGTGCCAGCAGTGAACAGGGACAGGGGAATCAGCCCCAGCATTTT

V gene: TRBV6-5
J gene: TRBJ1-1
clone size: .
D gene: TRBD1
CDR3 protein: CASSRTGGNTEAFF
CDR3 DNA: TGTGCCAGCAGTCGGACAGGGGGGAACACTGAAGCTTTCTTT

V gene: TRBV12-5
J gene: TRBJ2-1
clone size: .
D gene: TRBD2
CDR3 protein: CASGLHVAGRTNEQFF
CDR3 DNA: TGTGCTAGTGGTTTGCACGTAGCGGGACGAACTAATGAGCAGTTCTTC

V gene: TRBV12-5
J gene: TRBJ2-3
clone size: .
D gene: TRBD2
CDR3 protein: CASGLDGGASDTQYF
CDR3 DNA: TGTGCTAGTGGTTTGGACGGGGGGGCCTCAGATACGCAGTATTTT

V gene: TRBV29-1
J gene: TRBJ1-4
clone size: .
D gene: .
CDR3 protein: CSVDTGRKLFF
CDR3 DNA: TGCAGCGTTGATACAGGGCGAAAACTGTTTTTT

V gene: TRBV11-2
J gene: TRBJ2-7
clone size: .
D gene: .
CDR3 protein: CASSLVGEVGYEQYF
CDR3 DNA: TGTGCCAGCAGCTTAGTGGGGGAGGTGGGGTACGAGCAGTACTTC

V gene: TRBV30
J gene: TRBJ1-3
clone size: .
D gene: .
CDR3 protein: CAWTQAVRGSGNTIYF
CDR3 DNA: TGTGCCTGGACACAGGCGGTGCGGGGCTCTGGAAACACCATATATTTT

V gene: TRBV19
J gene: TRBJ1-1
clone size: .
D gene: .
CDR3 protein: CASSIAVTGSNTEAFF
CDR3 DNA: TGTGCCAGTAGTATAGCCGTGACGGGTTCGAACACTGAAGCTTTCTTT

V gene: TRBV2
J gene: TRBJ2-2
clone size: .
D gene: TRBD2
CDR3 protein: CASRQGPGTSENTGELFF
CDR3 DNA: TGTGCCAGCAGGCAGGGCCCAGGGACTAGCGAGAACACCGGGGAGCTGTTTTTT

V gene: TRBV12-3/TRBV12-4
J gene: TRBJ1-2
clone size: .
D gene: TRBD1
CDR3 protein: CASSQQGGYGYTF
CDR3 DNA: TGTGCCAGCAGTCAACAGGGGGGGTATGGCTACACCTTC

V gene: TRBV11-2
J gene: TRBJ1-5
clone size: few
D gene: .
CDR3 protein: CATIGRGHQPQHF
CDR3 DNA: TGTGCCACCATAGGGAGGGGCCATCAGCCCCAGCATTTT

V gene: TRBV5-1
J gene: TRBJ2-7
clone size: .
D gene: TRBD1
CDR3 protein: CASSLQGAIDEQYF
CDR3 DNA: TGCGCCAGCAGCTTACAGGGGGCGATTGACGAGCAGTACTTC

V gene: TRBV5-1
J gene: TRBJ2-5
clone size: .
D gene: .
CDR3 protein: CASSFGQNPETQYF
CDR3 DNA: TGCGCCAGCAGCTTTGGCCAAAACCCAGAGACCCAGTACTTC

V gene: TRBV14
J gene: TRBJ1-3
clone size: .
D gene: .
CDR3 protein: CASSQVLPTPDSGNTIYF
CDR3 DNA: TGTGCCAGCAGCCAAGTCCTCCCGACACCCGACTCTGGAAACACCATATATTTT

V gene: TRBV5-1
J gene: TRBJ1-1
clone size: .
D gene: TRBD1
CDR3 protein: CASSLTGTEAFF
CDR3 DNA: TGCGCCAGCAGCCTGACAGGGACTGAAGCTTTCTTT